One sample yielded the 29 T cell receptor beta chains listed below, sequenced in a study of T cell responses to AZD1222 COVID-19 vaccine. Method: immunoSEQ multiplex PCR; TCRdb's copy keeps in-frame clones and lacks some. The sample has 110,000 to 150,000 clones, roughly 93% seen once. The material was peripheral blood, obtained on day 0 of AZD1222 vaccination. These receptors originate from an adult in good health.

This clone was seen more than once but under ten times. The V call is TRBV5-1, the J call TRBJ2-7; D is undetermined. Germline CDR1 SGHRS, CDR2 YFSETQ. V was trimmed by 0 bases and J by 6 bases, leaving 4 bases between them. This CDR3 has 11 residues. DNA for the CDR3: TGCGCCAGCAGCTTGGGGCTCGAGCAGTACTTC. Protein product: CASSLGLEQYF.

The chain uses TRBV6-1 and TRBJ1-3; D gene ambiguous. Germline assignment: CDR1 MNHNS and CDR2 SASEGT. Trimming left V 2 bases short and J 1 base short, with 6 bases between. This CDR3 comprises 14 residues. CDR3 DNA: TGTGCCAGCAGTGAAAAGGATTCTGGAAACACCATATATTTT. Amino acids: CASSEKDSGNTIYF.

The V gene is TRBV25-1, the J gene TRBJ2-1; D is unclear. The germline V gene has CDR1 MGHDK and CDR2 SYGVNS. The length of the CDR3 is 16 residues. Trimming removed 3 bases from V and 0 bases from J, with 12 bases in between. The CDR3 nucleotides read TGTGCCAGCAGTGATTGGAAGGGCCGCTCCTACAATGAGCAGTTCTTC. As protein: CASSDWKGRSYNEQFF. Full variable domain (missing parts from reference TRBV25-1 and TRBJ2-1): EADIYQTPRYLVIGTGKKITLECSQTMGHDKMYWYQQDPGMELHLIHYSYGVNSTEKGDLSSESTVSRIRTEHFPLTLESARPSHTSQYLCASSDWKGRSYNEQFFGPGTRLTVL.

This chain joins TRBV5-1 and TRBJ2-5, with 8 bases aligning to TRBD1. Trimming took 4 bases from V and 3 from J; bases not matched to a gene: 8. Germline V gene data show CDR1 as SGHRS and CDR2 as YFSETQ. This CDR3 is 15 amino acids long. The CDR3 reads CASSATTGAEETQYF. CDR3 in DNA: TGCGCCAGCAGCGCTACGACAGGGGCGGAAGAGACCCAGTACTTC.

The chain links TRBV5-4 to TRBJ2-1; 7 nucleotides align to TRBD1. Unmatched junction bases numbered 5, after V lost 0 bases and J lost 5 bases. The CDR3 spans 15 residues. Germline CDR1 and CDR2: SGHNT and YYREEE (reference sequence). Here the CDR3 DNA reads TGTGCCAGCAGCTTGGGACAGGGTACCCACAATGAGCAGTTCTTC. It encodes CASSLGQGTHNEQFF.

The rearrangement joins TRBV10-1 to TRBJ2-2; D possibly corresponds to TRBD1 (5 bases). The CDR3 spans 15 residues. CDR1 is WNHNN and CDR2 is SYGVQD in the germline V gene (reference sequence). V was clipped by 0 bases and J by 5 bases, with 10 bases between them. CDR3: CASSESAGFTGELFF. DNA of the CDR3: TGCGCCAGCAGTGAGTCTGCAGGGTTTACCGGGGAGCTGTTTTTT.

This clone is a singleton in its sample. This chain links TRBV7-9 with TRBJ1-4; perhaps TRBD1 as D (5 bases). Germline V gene lookup returns CDR1 SEHNR and CDR2 FQNEAQ (reference sequence). The CDR3 contains 15 residues. V was trimmed by 5 bases and J by 8 bases, leaving 18 bases between them. CDR3 residues: CASSPRGLSDEKLFF. The CDR3 DNA sequence: TGTGCCAGCAGCCCAAGGGGCCTTAGCGACGAAAAACTGTTTTTT.

The CDR3: CATIPSGSGEQYF. As DNA, the CDR3 is TGTGCCACCATTCCTAGCGGGAGTGGCGAGCAGTACTTC. V is TRBV24-1 and J is TRBJ2-7; 10 bases are shared with TRBD2. With V trimmed by 8 bases and J by 6 bases, 6 bases remained unmatched. The germline V gene encodes CDR1 KGHDR and CDR2 SFDVKD. The CDR3 loop spans 13 amino acids.

The chain couples TRBV25-1 to TRBJ1-1; no firm D call. Trimming took 4 bases from V and 3 from J, leaving 9 bases between them. This CDR3 is built from 13 residues. Germline CDR1 is MGHDK and CDR2 is SYGVNS. This CDR3 reads CASSVRADTEAFF. The CDR3 DNA follows: TGTGCCAGCAGTGTGAGGGCAGACACTGAAGCTTTCTTT. Based on the CDR3 plus reference TRBV25-1 and TRBJ1-1, the full variable domain is EADIYQTPRYLVIGTGKKITLECSQTMGHDKMYWYQQDPGMELHLIHYSYGVNSTEKGDLSSESTVSRIRTEHFPLTLESARPSHTSQYLCASSVRADTEAFFGQGTRLTVV.

The CDR3 region is CASSLQESSYNEQFF. CDR3 coding DNA: TGCGCCAGCAGCTTACAGGAGAGCTCCTACAATGAGCAGTTCTTC. The V gene is TRBV5-1, the J gene TRBJ2-1; weak D call: TRBD1 (5 bases). The length of the CDR3 is 15 residues. Trimming shortened V by 2 bases and J by 0 bases, and 9 bases separated the two germline ends. Germline V CDR1 and CDR2: SGHRS, YFSETQ.

This chain uses TRBV12-3 or TRBV12-4 with TRBJ1-2, with no clear D. The CDR3 spans 13 residues. The V gene lost 3 bases and the J gene lost 7 bases, with 12 bases spanning the gap. CDR3 sequence: CASSLGTEAGYTF. As DNA, the CDR3 is TGTGCCAGCAGTTTGGGTACGGAGGCTGGCTACACCTTC.

The chain couples TRBV6-5 to TRBJ1-4; no definite D call. The CDR3 contains 15 residues. Trimming cost V 7 bases and J 0 bases, with 12 bases left between them. The V gene's germline CDR1 is MNHEY and CDR2 SVGAGI. CDR3 sequence: CASITWAATNEKLFF. The CDR3 DNA sequence: TGTGCCAGCATCACGTGGGCCGCAACTAATGAAAAACTGTTTTTT.

This sequence joins TRBV2 and TRBJ2-1, with no clear D. Germline assignment: CDR1 SNHLY and CDR2 FYNNEI. Trimming pared 3 bases from V and 1 base from J, leaving 10 bases between. The CDR3 totals 15 residues. CDR3 DNA: TGTGCCAGCAGTGATGGTGGGCAGTCCTACAATGAGCAGTTCTTC. The encoded protein is CASSDGGQSYNEQFF. Based on the CDR3 plus reference TRBV2 and TRBJ2-1, the full variable domain is EPEVTQTPSHQVTQMGQEVILRCVPISNHLYFYWYRQILGQKVEFLVSFYNNEISEKSEIFDDQFSVERPDGSNFTLKIRSTKLEDSAMYFCASSDGGQSYNEQFFGPGTRLTVL.

The rearrangement uses TRBV5-1 and TRBJ2-7; 9 nucleotides agree with TRBD2. CDR3 length: 15 residues. The ends lost 5 bases at V and 1 base at J; junction bases unmatched: 7. The V gene's germline CDR1 is SGHRS and CDR2 YFSETQ. The CDR3 DNA reads TGCGCCAGCAGACCCGCTAGCGGGAATTCCTACGAGCAGTACTTC. Amino acids: CASRPASGNSYEQYF.

In this sample, this clone turned up a few times. This chain links TRBV7-3 with TRBJ2-5; a weak D match, TRBD1 (6 bases). From germline, CDR1 is SGHTA and CDR2 FQGTGA. The CDR3 has 15 residues. Trimming removed 4 bases from V and 1 base from J, with 13 bases in between. CDR3 protein: CASSSDGQSQETQYF. CDR3 bases: TGTGCCAGCAGCTCCGATGGACAGAGCCAAGAGACCCAGTACTTC.

The chain links TRBV6-6 to TRBJ1-1; D is perhaps TRBD1 (5 bases). Germline CDR1 and CDR2: MNHNY and SVGAGI (reference sequence). Trimming left V 0 bases short and J 1 base short, with 12 bases between. CDR3 size: 16 residues. The CDR3 DNA follows: TGTGCCAGCAGTTACTCACCGGGACTAACGAACACTGAAGCTTTCTTT. This translates into CASSYSPGLTNTEAFF.

The chain employs TRBV3-1 (or the pseudogene TRBV3-2) and TRBJ2-1; D not certain. CDR1 and CDR2 (germline): LGHDT, YNNKEL (reference sequence). This CDR3 spans 16 amino acids. Between the trimmed V and J ends, which lost 4 bases and 5 bases, there was a span of 18 bases. CDR3 residues: CASSPFLSKQHNEQFF. The CDR3 DNA sequence: TGTGCCAGCAGCCCCTTCCTTAGTAAGCAGCACAATGAGCAGTTCTTC.

The chain couples TRBV4-1 to TRBJ2-3; 9 bases map to TRBD2. V trimming: 4 bases; J trimming: 2 bases; junction bases outside the gene matches: 10. Germline loops: CDR1 MGHRA, CDR2 YSYEKL. The length of the CDR3 is 17 residues. CDR3: CASSRLGLAGDTDTQYF. The CDR3 DNA reads TGCGCCAGCAGCCGATTGGGACTAGCTGGGGACACAGATACGCAGTATTTT.

The gene calls are TRBV4-1 and TRBJ2-2; TRBD1 agrees at 11 bases. CDR1 MGHRA and CDR2 YSYEKL come from the germline V gene. The CDR3 length is 14 residues. The J segment lost 4 bases and the V segment lost 8 bases, leaving 3 bases of the junction unmatched. DNA for the CDR3: TGCGCCAGCGGTGGGACAGGGGGCACCGGGGAGCTGTTTTTT. Amino acid sequence: CASGGTGGTGELFF.

The chain employs TRBV28 and TRBJ2-7, with TRBD2 matching 13 bases. Germline V gives CDR1 MDHEN, CDR2 SYDVKM. With 11 bases clipped from V and 4 bases from J, the junction kept 5 bases outside the gene matches. The CDR3 has 13 residues. CDR3 protein: CASGLAGVYEQYF. In DNA, the CDR3 is TGTGCCTCTGGACTAGCGGGAGTATACGAGCAGTACTTC.

This clone was picked up a small number of times. The V and J genes are TRBV4-1 and TRBJ1-2; D possibly corresponds to TRBD1 (5 bases). In germline, CDR1 is MGHRA, CDR2 YSYEKL. Trimming cost V 5 bases and J 2 bases, with 9 bases left between them. This CDR3 contains 13 residues. The CDR3 sequence is CASSYDSNYGYTF. The CDR3 DNA sequence: TGCGCCAGCAGCTACGACAGCAACTATGGCTACACCTTC.

The DNA for the CDR3 is TGTGCTAGTGGATACGAAAAAAGTAGCAATCAGCCCCAGCATTTT. Translated: CASGYEKSSNQPQHF. The chain employs TRBV12-5 and TRBJ1-5; D is undetermined. CDR3 length equals 15 residues. CDR1 is LGHNT and CDR2 is FRNRAP in the germline V gene. V was shortened by 6 bases and J by 0 bases, with 12 bases between the two germline ends.

The chain links TRBV2 to TRBJ2-5, with D perhaps assigned TRBD1 or TRBD2 (7 bases each). This CDR3 contains 13 residues. The germline gives CDR1 SNHLY, CDR2 FYNNEI. V lost 10 bases, J lost 6 bases, and 18 bases lay in between. CDR3 loop: CATRGGGYKTQYF. CDR3 nucleotides: TGTGCCACTAGGGGAGGGGGCTACAAGACCCAGTACTTC.

The chain combines TRBV2 with TRBJ2-7, with TRBD1 matching 7 bases. The CDR3 contains 13 residues. Looked up from germline, CDR1 is SNHLY and CDR2 is FYNNEI. Trimming cost V 7 bases and J 4 bases; bases outside gene matches: 7. The CDR3 DNA reads as TGTGCCAGCACTCGGGACAGAGATTACGAGCAGTACTTC. This gives the protein CASTRDRDYEQYF.

The gene calls are TRBV28 and TRBJ1-2; perhaps TRBD1 as D (5 bases). This CDR3 has 12 residues. V was clipped by 7 bases and J by 4 bases, with 10 bases between them. CDR1 MDHEN and CDR2 SYDVKM come from the germline V gene. CDR3 loop: CASNGGSYGYTF. The CDR3 bases are TGTGCCAGCAACGGGGGATCCTATGGCTACACCTTC.

V gene TRBV2 combines with J gene TRBJ2-1; a possible D gene is TRBD1 (6 bases). The germline CDR1 and CDR2 sequences are SNHLY and FYNNEI. Trimming removed 1 base at V and 4 bases at J, with 8 bases between. CDR3 length: 14 residues. CDR3 nucleotide sequence: TGTGCCAGCAGTGAAGGGACAGAATACAATGAGCAGTTCTTC. Amino acid sequence: CASSEGTEYNEQFF.

The rearrangement uses TRBV14 and TRBJ2-1; no reliable D call. The CDR3 is 13 amino acids. The ends were cut back, 4 bases at V and 4 bases at J, with 8 bases in the middle. Germline V gene sequence: CDR1 SGHDN, CDR2 FVKESK. CDR3 coding DNA: TGTGCCAGCAGCCTGGCGGCGTACAATGAGCAGTTCTTC. Translation gives CASSLAAYNEQFF.

The genes are TRBV12-3 or TRBV12-4 and TRBJ2-7; D remains ambiguous. This CDR3 is 13 amino acids long. With 2 bases removed from V and 3 bases from J, the gap between germline ends came to 8 bases. CDR3 amino acids: CASSLMASYEQYF. CDR3 in DNA: TGTGCCAGCAGTTTAATGGCTAGCTACGAGCAGTACTTC.

This clone was seen a handful of times. The genes are TRBV2 and TRBJ1-6; 8 bases fit TRBD1. The CDR3 extends over 15 amino acids. In germline, CDR1 is SNHLY, CDR2 FYNNEI. V gave up 5 bases and J gave up 10 bases; unmatched junction bases: 10. As DNA, the CDR3 is TGTGCCAGCAGTTTCCCAGACAGGGGAGGGTCACCCCTCCACTTT. Translation gives CASSFPDRGGSPLHF.